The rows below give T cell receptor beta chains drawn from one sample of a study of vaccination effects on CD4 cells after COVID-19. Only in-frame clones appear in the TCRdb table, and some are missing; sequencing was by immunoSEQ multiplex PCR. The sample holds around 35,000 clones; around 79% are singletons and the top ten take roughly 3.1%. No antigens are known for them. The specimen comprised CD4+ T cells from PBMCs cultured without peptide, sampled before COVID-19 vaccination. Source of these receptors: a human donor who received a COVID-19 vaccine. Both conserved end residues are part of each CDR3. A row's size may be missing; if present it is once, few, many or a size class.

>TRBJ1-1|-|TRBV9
CASSPQGAGAEAFF
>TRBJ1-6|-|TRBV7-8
CASSPHDQKLNSPLHF
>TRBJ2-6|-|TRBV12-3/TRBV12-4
CASASGANVLTF
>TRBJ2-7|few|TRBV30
CAWSVQGYEQYF
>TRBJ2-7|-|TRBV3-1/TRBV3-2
CASSATGQTYEQYF
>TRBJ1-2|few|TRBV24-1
CATSDEQGPSYGYTF
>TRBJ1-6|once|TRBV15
CATSRDMTGGGYSPLHF
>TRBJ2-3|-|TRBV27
CASSLSSGASTDTQYF
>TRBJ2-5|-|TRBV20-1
CSASLASGDQETQYF
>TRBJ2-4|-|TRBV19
CASSPLPGEGGNIQYF
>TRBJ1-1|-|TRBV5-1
CASSIEGTEAFF
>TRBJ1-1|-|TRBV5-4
CASSTTGTPEAFF
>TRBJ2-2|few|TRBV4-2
CASSHGQGLPGELFF
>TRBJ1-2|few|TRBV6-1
CASSEWEGAGYTF
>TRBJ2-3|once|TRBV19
CASSIGPSGIADTQYF
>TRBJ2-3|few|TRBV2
CASSDRTSGGAGTQYF
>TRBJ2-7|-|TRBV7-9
CASSLAPWGVGNEQYF
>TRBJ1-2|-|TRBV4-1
CASSQQTGYHGYTF
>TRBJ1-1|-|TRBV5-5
CASSYASDRLADTEAFF
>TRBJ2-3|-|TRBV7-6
CASSLGSGTSGGEEYF
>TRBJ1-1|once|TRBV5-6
CASSLGGQGITEAFF
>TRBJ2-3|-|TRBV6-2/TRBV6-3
CASSQADTQYF